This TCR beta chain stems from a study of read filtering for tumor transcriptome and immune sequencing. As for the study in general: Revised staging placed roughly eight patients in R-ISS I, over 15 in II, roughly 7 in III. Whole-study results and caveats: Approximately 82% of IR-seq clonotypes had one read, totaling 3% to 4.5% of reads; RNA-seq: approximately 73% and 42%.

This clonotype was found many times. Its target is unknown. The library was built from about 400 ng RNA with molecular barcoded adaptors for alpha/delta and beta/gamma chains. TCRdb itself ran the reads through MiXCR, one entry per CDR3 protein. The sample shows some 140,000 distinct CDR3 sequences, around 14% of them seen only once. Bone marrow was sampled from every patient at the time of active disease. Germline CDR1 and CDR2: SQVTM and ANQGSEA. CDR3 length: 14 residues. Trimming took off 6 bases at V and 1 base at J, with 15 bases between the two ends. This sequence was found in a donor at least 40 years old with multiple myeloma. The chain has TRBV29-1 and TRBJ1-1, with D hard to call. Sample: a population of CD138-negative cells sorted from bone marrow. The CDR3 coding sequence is TGCAGCGTCCACGGACCCTTAGGGAACACTGAAGCTTTCTTT. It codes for CSVHGPLGNTEAFF.